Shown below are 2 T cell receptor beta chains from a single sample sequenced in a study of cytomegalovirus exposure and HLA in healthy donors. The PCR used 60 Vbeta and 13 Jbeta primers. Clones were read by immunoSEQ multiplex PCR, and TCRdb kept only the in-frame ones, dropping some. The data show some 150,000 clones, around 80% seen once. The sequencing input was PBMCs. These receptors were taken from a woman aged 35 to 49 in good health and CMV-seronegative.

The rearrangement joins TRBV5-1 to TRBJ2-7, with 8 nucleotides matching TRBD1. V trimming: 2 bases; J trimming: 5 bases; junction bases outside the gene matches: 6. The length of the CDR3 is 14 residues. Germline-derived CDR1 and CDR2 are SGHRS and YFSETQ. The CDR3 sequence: CASSLAQGENEQYF. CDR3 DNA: TGCGCCAGCAGCTTAGCACAGGGGGAAAACGAGCAGTACTTC.

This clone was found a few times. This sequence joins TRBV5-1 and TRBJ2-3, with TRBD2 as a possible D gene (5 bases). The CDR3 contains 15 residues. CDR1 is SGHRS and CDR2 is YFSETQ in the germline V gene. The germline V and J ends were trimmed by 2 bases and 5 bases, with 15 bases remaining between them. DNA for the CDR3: TGCGCCAGCAGCTTCCGGGATCCCCGCGGAGATACGCAGTATTTT. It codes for CASSFRDPRGDTQYF.